Given below is one T cell receptor beta chain in context. V dropped 6 bases and J dropped 4; count of bases not matched to a gene: 3. CDR1 and CDR2 (germline): SQVTM, ANQGSEA. The CDR3 is 12 residues long. This sample was included in a study of blood T cell repertoires in COVID-19. As for the study in general: Sample material is recorded as cDNA or gDNA derived from T cells, B-cell-depleted T cells, or PBMCs.

Study processing details: The authors estimated nucleated cell counts from reference gene primer amplification. The data were produced by immunoSEQ multiplex PCR, yet TCRdb's version contains in-frame clones alone and is incomplete. The DNA gave D and trimming, while V, J and clone size come from that table. In the table there are about 160,000 clones, over 70% of which are singletons. Recruitment covered 20 to 25 US areas and drew participants whose ages spanned roughly 18 to 90 years. The origin of this receptor is a woman in her fifties or sixties who had recovered from COVID-19. The sequenced sample consisted of PBMCs or T cells enriched from blood (not recorded which). The chain links TRBV29-1 to TRBJ2-5; TRBD1 matches at 9 bases. This CDR3 reads CSVSTGGETQYF. The CDR3 nucleotides read TGCAGCGTATCGACAGGGGGAGAGACCCAGTACTTC.